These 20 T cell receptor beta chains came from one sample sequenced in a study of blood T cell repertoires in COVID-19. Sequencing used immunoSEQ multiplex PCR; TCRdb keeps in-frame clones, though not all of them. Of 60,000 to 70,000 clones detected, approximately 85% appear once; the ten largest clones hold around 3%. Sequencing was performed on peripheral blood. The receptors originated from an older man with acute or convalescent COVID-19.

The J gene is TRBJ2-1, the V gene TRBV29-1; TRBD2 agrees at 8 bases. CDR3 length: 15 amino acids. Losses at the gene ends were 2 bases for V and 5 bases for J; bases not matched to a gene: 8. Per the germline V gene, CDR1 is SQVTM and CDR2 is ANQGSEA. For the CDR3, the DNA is TGCAGCGTTGAAACGGGACTAGGGAAAGACAATGAGCAGTTCTTC. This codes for CSVETGLGKDNEQFF.

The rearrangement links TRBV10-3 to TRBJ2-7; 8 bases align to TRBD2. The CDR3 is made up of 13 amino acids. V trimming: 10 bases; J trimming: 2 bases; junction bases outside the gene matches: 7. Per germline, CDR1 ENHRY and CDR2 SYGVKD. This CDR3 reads CATHAGGTYEQYF. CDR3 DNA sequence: TGTGCCACCCATGCGGGGGGCACCTACGAGCAGTACTTC.

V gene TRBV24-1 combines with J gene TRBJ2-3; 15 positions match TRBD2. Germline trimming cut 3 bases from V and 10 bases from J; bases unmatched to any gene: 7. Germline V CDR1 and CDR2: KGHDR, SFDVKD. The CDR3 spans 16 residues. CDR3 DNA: TGTGCCACCAGTGATCCCGGACTAGCGGGAGGGCCATCGCAGTATTTT. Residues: CATSDPGLAGGPSQYF.

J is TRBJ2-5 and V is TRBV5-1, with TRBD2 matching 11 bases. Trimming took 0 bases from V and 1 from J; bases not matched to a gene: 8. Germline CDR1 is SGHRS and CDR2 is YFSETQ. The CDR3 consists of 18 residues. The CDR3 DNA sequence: TGCGCCAGCAGCTTGGGACCCATAGCGGGAGGGCCCCAAGAGACCCAGTACTTC. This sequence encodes CASSLGPIAGGPQETQYF.

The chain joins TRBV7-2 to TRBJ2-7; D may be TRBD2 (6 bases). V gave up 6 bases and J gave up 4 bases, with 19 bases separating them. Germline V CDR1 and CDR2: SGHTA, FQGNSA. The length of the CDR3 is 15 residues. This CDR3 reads CASSQMTSGSYEQYF. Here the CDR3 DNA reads TGTGCCAGCAGTCAAATGACAAGCGGGTCGTACGAGCAGTACTTC.

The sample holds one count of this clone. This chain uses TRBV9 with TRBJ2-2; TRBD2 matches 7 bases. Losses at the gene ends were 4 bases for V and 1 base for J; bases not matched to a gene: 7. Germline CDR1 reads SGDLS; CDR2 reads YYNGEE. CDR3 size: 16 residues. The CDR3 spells CASSPSGGLNTGELFF. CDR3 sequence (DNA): TGTGCCAGCAGCCCCTCGGGGGGATTGAACACCGGGGAGCTGTTTTTT.

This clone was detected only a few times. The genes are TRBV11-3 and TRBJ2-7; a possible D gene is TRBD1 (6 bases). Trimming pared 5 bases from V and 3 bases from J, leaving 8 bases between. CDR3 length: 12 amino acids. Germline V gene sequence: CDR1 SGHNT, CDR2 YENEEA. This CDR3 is CASSRDNYEQYF. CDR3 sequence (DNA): TGTGCCAGCAGCCGGGACAACTACGAGCAGTACTTC.

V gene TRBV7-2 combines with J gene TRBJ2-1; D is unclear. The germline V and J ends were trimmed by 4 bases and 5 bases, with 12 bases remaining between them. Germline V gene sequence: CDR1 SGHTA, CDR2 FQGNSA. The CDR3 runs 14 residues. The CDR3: CASSSQTRNNEQFF. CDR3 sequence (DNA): TGTGCCAGCAGCTCTCAGACCAGGAACAATGAGCAGTTCTTC.

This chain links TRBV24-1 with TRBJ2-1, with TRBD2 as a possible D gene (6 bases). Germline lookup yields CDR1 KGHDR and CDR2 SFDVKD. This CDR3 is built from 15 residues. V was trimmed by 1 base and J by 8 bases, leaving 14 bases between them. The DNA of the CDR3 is TGTGCCACCAGTGATTTCAGCGGGCAGTCGGATGAGCAGTTCTTC. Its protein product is CATSDFSGQSDEQFF.

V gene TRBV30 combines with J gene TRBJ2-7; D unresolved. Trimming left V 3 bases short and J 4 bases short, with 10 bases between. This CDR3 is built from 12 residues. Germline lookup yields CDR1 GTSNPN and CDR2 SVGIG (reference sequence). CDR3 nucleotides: TGTGCCTGGAGCCCGCACTCTTACGAGCAGTACTTC. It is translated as CAWSPHSYEQYF.

The chain's CDR3 is CASSLDIQETQYF. The CDR3 bases are TGTGCCAGCAGCTTGGACATTCAGGAGACCCAGTACTTC. The chain uses TRBV11-3 and TRBJ2-5; D may be TRBD1 (5 bases). The CDR3 consists of 13 residues. V was clipped by 3 bases and J by 5 bases, with 10 bases between them. The germline V gene encodes CDR1 SGHNT and CDR2 YENEEA.

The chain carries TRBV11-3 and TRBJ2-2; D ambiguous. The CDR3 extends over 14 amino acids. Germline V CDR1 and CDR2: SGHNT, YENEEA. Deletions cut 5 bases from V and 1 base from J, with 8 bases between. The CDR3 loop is CASSPDLNTGELFF. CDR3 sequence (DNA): TGTGCCAGCAGCCCCGACTTGAACACCGGGGAGCTGTTTTTT.

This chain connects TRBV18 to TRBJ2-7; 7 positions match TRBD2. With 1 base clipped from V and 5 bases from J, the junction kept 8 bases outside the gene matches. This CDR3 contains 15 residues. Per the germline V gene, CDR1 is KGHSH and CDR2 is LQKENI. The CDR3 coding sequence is TGTGCCAGCTCACCACGGGAGCGGGGCCGCAACGAGCAGTACTTC. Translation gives CASSPRERGRNEQYF. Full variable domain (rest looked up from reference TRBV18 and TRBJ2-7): NAGVMQNPRHLVRRRGQEARLRCSPMKGHSHVYWYRQLPEEGLKFMVYLQKENIIDESGMPKERFSAEFPKEGPSILRIQQVVRGDSAAYFCASSPRERGRNEQYFGPGTRLTVT.

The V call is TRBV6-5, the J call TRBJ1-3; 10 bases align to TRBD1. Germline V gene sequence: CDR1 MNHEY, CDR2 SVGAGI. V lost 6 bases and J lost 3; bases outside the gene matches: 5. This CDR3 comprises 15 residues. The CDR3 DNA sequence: TGTGCCAGCAGGCCCGGGACAGGGGTTGGAAACACCATATATTTT. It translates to CASRPGTGVGNTIYF.

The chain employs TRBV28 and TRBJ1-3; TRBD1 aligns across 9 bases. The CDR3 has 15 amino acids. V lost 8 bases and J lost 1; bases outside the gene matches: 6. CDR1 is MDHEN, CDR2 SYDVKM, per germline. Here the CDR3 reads CASYKQGASGNTIYF. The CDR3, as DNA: TGTGCCAGCTATAAACAGGGGGCGTCTGGAAACACCATATATTTT.

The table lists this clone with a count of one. The CDR3 DNA reads TGTGCCAGCAGTTCTCAGACAATTTATAGCAATCAGCCCCAGCATTTT. Translated, it gives CASSSQTIYSNQPQHF. The J gene is TRBJ1-5, the V gene TRBV27; D gene uncertain. Per the germline V gene, CDR1 is MNHEY and CDR2 is SMNVEV (reference sequence). The CDR3 runs to 16 residues. V gave up 4 bases and J gave up 0 bases, with 13 bases separating them.

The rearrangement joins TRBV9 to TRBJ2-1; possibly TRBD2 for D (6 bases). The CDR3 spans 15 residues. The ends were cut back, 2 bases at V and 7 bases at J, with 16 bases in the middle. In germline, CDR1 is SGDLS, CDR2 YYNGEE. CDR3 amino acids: CASSVSSENWNEQFF. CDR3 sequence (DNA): TGTGCCAGCAGCGTTTCTAGCGAAAACTGGAATGAGCAGTTCTTC.

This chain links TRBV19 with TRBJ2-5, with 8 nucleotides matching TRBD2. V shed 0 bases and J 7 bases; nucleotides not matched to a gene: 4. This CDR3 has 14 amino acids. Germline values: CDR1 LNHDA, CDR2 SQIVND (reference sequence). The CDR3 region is CASSIDSGKGTQYF. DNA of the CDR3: TGTGCCAGTAGTATAGATAGCGGGAAGGGGACCCAGTACTTC.

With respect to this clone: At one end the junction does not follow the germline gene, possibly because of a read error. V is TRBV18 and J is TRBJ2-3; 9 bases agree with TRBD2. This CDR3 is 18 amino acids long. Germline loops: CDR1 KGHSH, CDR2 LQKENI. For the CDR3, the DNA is TGTGCCAGCTCACCAATTGTTTCAGCGGGAGGCGGTACAGCTACGCAGTATTTT. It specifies CASSPIVSAGGGTATQYF. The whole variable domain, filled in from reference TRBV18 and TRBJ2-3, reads NAGVMQNPRHLVRRRGQEARLRCSPMKGHSHVYWYRQLPEEGLKFMVYLQKENIIDESGMPKERFSAEFPKEGPSILRIQQVVRGDSAAYFCASSPIVSAGGGTATQYFGPGTRLTVL.

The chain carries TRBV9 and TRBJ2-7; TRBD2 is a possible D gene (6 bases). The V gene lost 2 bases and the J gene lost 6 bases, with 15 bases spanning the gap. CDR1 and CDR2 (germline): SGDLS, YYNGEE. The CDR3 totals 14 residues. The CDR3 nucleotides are TGTGCCAGCAGCGTCGGGGGAACGAGAAGCGAGCAGTACTTC. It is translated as CASSVGGTRSEQYF.